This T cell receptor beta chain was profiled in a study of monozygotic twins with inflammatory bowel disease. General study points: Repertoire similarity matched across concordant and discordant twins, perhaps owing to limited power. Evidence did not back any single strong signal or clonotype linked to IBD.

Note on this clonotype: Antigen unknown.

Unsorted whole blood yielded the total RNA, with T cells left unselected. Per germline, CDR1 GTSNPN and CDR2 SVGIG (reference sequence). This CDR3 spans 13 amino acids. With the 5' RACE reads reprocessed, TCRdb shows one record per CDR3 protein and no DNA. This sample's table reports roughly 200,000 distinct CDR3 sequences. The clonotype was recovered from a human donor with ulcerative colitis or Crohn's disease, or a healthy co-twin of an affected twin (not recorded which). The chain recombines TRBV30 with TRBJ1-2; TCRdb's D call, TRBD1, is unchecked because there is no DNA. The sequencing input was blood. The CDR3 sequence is CAWSEGGTYGYTF.